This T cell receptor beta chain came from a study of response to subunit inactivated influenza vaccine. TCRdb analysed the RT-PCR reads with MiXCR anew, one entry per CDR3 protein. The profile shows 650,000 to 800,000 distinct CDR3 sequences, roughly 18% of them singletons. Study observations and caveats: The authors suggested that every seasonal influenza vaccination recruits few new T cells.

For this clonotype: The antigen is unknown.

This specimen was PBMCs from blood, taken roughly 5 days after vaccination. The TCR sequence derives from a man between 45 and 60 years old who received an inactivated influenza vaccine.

The DNA of the CDR3 is TGTGCCAGCAGCGTAGATGGGAACGGGGGTACTGAAGCTTTCTTT. Protein sequence: CASSVDGNGGTEAFF. The chain carries TRBV9 and TRBJ1-1, with a weak D call TRBD1 (5 bases). V was shortened by 0 bases and J by 5 bases, with 14 bases between the two germline ends. The CDR3 is made up of 15 amino acids. The germline V gene encodes CDR1 SGDLS and CDR2 YYNGEE.